The present TCR beta chain was sequenced within a study of blood T cell repertoires in COVID-19. Study at large: In each case, the material was cDNA or gDNA derived from T cells, B-cell-depleted T cells, or PBMCs.

The cohort comprised adults aged about 18 to 89 years residing in 24 US areas. Two negative PCRs, clearance, or symptom resolution characterized the recovered Cohort 3 donors. TCRdb's table, derived via immunoSEQ multiplex PCR, lists solely in-frame clones and lacks some. The sample comprises 250,000 or so clones, about 89% of which are singletons, and roughly 2.6% rests with the top ten. CDR3 size: 14 residues. The germline V gene has CDR1 SGDLS and CDR2 YYNGEE. V trimming: 2 bases; J trimming: 4 bases; junction bases outside the gene matches: 3. The gene calls are TRBV9 and TRBJ2-7; 10 bases fit TRBD2. This sequence was found in a woman between 18 and 29 years old who had recovered from COVID-19. The specimen was PBMCs or T cells enriched from blood (not recorded which). CDR3 amino acids: CASSVSSGSYEQYF. The CDR3 DNA is TGTGCCAGCAGCGTCTCTAGCGGGAGTTACGAGCAGTACTTC.